The 20 T cell receptor beta chains reported below all come from one sample, sequenced in a study of shared clonotypes between healthy human individuals. TCRdb's table, derived via immunoSEQ multiplex PCR, lists solely in-frame clones and lacks some. The sample includes about 2.3 million clones, approximately 93% of them seen just once. What was sequenced was naive CD4+ T cells from PBMCs. Stated subset: CD45RA+ positively selected. These receptors came from a man between 18 and 29 years old in good health. Some clones in this sample may be carry-over from other donors' samples.

A few counts support this clone. This chain uses TRBV27 with TRBJ1-5, with unresolved D. Looked up from germline, CDR1 is MNHEY and CDR2 is SMNVEV (reference sequence). The CDR3 covers 13 residues. V was trimmed by 6 bases and J by 5 bases, leaving 11 bases between them. The CDR3 nucleotides are TGTGCCAGCAGCATCTTTCAGGATCAGCCCCAGCATTTT. This encodes CASSIFQDQPQHF.

The chain is built from TRBV7-2 and TRBJ2-1; 9 bases align to TRBD2. The CDR3 sequence is 16 residues long. Germline loops: CDR1 SGHTA, CDR2 FQGNSA. V lost 6 bases and J lost 4; bases outside the gene matches: 10. The chain's CDR3 is CASRVGGLAPYNEQFF. The CDR3 region has the DNA TGTGCCAGCAGGGTCGGCGGACTAGCGCCATACAATGAGCAGTTCTTC.

The rearrangement joins TRBV7-2 to TRBJ1-2, with D possibly TRBD1 on 6 matching bases. Trimming removed 5 bases from V and 8 bases from J, with 21 bases in between. Germline V gives CDR1 SGHTA, CDR2 FQGNSA. This CDR3 is 15 amino acids long. CDR3 residues: CASSPWDRGADGYTF. CDR3 in DNA: TGTGCCAGCAGCCCATGGGATAGGGGGGCCGACGGCTACACCTTC.

The V and J genes are TRBV6-1 and TRBJ2-5; D might be TRBD2 (5 bases). Germline CDR1 reads MNHNS; CDR2 reads SASEGT. V shed 5 bases and J shed 5 bases, with 18 bases lying between them. The CDR3 is made up of 15 amino acids. The DNA for the CDR3 is TGTGCCAGCAGTCCGCCTCTAGCTTCTAGGGAGACCCAGTACTTC. Residues: CASSPPLASRETQYF.

The rearrangement links TRBV6-6 to TRBJ1-2, with D maybe TRBD1 (5 bases). Germline CDR1 is MNHNY and CDR2 is SVGAGI (reference sequence). Between the trimmed V and J ends, which lost 6 bases and 4 bases, there was a span of 15 bases. The CDR3 loop spans 14 amino acids. This CDR3 reads CASRPPGDRYGYTF. The CDR3 DNA sequence: TGTGCCAGCAGGCCGCCGGGGGACCGCTATGGCTACACCTTC.

The genes are TRBV7-2 and TRBJ1-1; no firm D call. Germline V CDR1 and CDR2: SGHTA, FQGNSA. CDR3 length: 14 amino acids. V shed 4 bases and J shed 5 bases, with 14 bases lying between them. CDR3 region: CASSSMRTSTEAFF. As DNA, the CDR3 is TGTGCCAGCAGCTCAATGCGGACCTCTACTGAAGCTTTCTTT.

This sequence joins TRBV28 and TRBJ1-5, with TRBD1 matching 10 bases. Trimming took 8 bases from V and 4 from J; bases not matched to a gene: 8. This CDR3 has 15 residues. Germline V gene lookup returns CDR1 MDHEN and CDR2 SYDVKM. The CDR3 DNA follows: TGTGCCAGCGGACCTCGACAGGGGGCGAATCAGCCCCAGCATTTT. It yields the protein CASGPRQGANQPQHF. The full variable domain, rest sourced from reference TRBV28 and TRBJ1-5, is DVKVTQSSRYLVKRTGEKVFLECVQDMDHENMFWYRQDPGLGLRLIYFSYDVKMKEKGDIPEGYSVSREKKERFSLILESASTNQTSMYLCASGPRQGANQPQHFGDGTRLSIL.

This clone came up once. J is TRBJ2-3 and V is TRBV10-3; D is ambiguous. Germline lookup yields CDR1 ENHRY and CDR2 SYGVKD. This CDR3 region has 14 residues. V dropped 3 bases and J dropped 3 bases, with 10 bases sitting between them. CDR3 region: CAISEAARTDTQYF. CDR3 coding DNA: TGTGCCATCAGTGAAGCCGCGCGAACAGATACGCAGTATTTT.

The chain is built from TRBV11-3 and TRBJ2-5; TRBD2 matches 9 bases. The CDR3 consists of 15 residues. Losses at the gene ends were 2 bases for V and 4 bases for J; bases not matched to a gene: 5. Per germline, CDR1 SGHNT and CDR2 YENEEA. The CDR3 nucleotides are TGTGCCAGCAGCTTAAGGGGACTAGCAGGAGAGACCCAGTACTTC. Its translation is CASSLRGLAGETQYF. The entire variable domain, with the rest obtained from reference TRBV11-3 and TRBJ2-5, is as follows: EAGVVQSPRYKIIEKKQPVAFWCNPISGHNTLYWYLQNLGQGPELLIRYENEEAVDDSQLPKDRFSAERLKGVDSTLKIQPAELGDSAVYLCASSLRGLAGETQYFGPGTRLLVL.

In its sample, this clone was seen once. CDR3 nucleotides: TGTGCCAGCAGCCCCCCGACAGGCACCATCTATGGCTACACCTTC. This gives the protein CASSPPTGTIYGYTF. The genes are TRBV7-2 and TRBJ1-2; D may be TRBD1 (6 bases). Deletions cut 5 bases from V and 4 bases from J, with 17 bases between. Germline lookup yields CDR1 SGHTA and CDR2 FQGNSA. The CDR3 runs 15 residues.

The V and J genes are TRBV9 and TRBJ2-2, with TRBD2 matching over 13 bases. Trimming at V came to 0 bases and at J to 3 bases, leaving 5 bases not matched to a gene. CDR1 and CDR2 (germline): SGDLS, YYNGEE. The CDR3 is made up of 18 amino acids. CDR3 amino acids: CASSVVGTSGTYTGELFF. CDR3 nucleotides: TGTGCCAGCAGCGTAGTCGGGACTAGCGGGACCTACACCGGGGAGCTGTTTTTT.

The chain carries TRBV7-2 and TRBJ1-2; no clear D gene. The CDR3 runs 14 residues. In germline, CDR1 is SGHTA, CDR2 FQGNSA. Trimming cost V 2 bases and J 4 bases, with 11 bases left between them. In DNA, the CDR3 is TGTGCCAGCAGCTTATACGGCGGGAGCTATGGCTACACCTTC. Residues: CASSLYGGSYGYTF. Based on the CDR3 plus reference TRBV7-2 and TRBJ1-2, the full variable domain is GAGVSQSPSNKVTEKGKDVELRCDPISGHTALYWYRQSLGQGLEFLIYFQGNSAPDKSGLPSDRFSAERTGGSVSTLTIQRTQQEDSAVYLCASSLYGGSYGYTFGSGTRLTVV.

V gene TRBV13 combines with J gene TRBJ2-5; 9 bases map to TRBD2. Germline V lookup: CDR1 PRHDT, CDR2 FYEKMQ (reference sequence). The CDR3 loop spans 16 amino acids. Trimming at V came to 1 base and at J to 5 bases, leaving 8 bases not matched to a gene. CDR3 in DNA: TGTGCCAGCAGCTTAGCGGGTAGCGGGAGATCTGAGACCCAGTACTTC. Protein product: CASSLAGSGRSETQYF.

A note on this clone: Within the sample, other DNA sequences also encode this same CDR3. The genes are TRBV7-3 and TRBJ1-2; D gene unclear. The CDR3 spans 13 residues. V shed 5 bases and J shed 2 bases, with 9 bases lying between them. CDR1 and CDR2 (germline): SGHTA, FQGTGA. The CDR3 here is CASSPGRNYGYTF. CDR3 DNA sequence: TGTGCCAGCAGCCCCGGACGGAACTATGGCTACACCTTC.

The chain has TRBV19 and TRBJ2-1; 9 bases are shared with TRBD2. The CDR3 contains 17 residues. Germline lookup yields CDR1 LNHDA and CDR2 SQIVND (reference sequence). Unmatched junction bases numbered 8, after V lost 3 bases and J lost 2 bases. CDR3 loop: CASSIRASGATYNEQFF. The CDR3, as DNA: TGTGCCAGTAGTATTAGGGCTAGCGGGGCCACCTACAATGAGCAGTTCTTC.

The V call is TRBV9, the J call TRBJ2-7; possible D gene TRBD2, 6 bases. The CDR3 has 16 residues. V was clipped by 0 bases and J by 3 bases, with 16 bases between them. Germline V gene data show CDR1 as SGDLS and CDR2 as YYNGEE. The CDR3 spells CASSVGGLGGNYEQYF. The DNA for the CDR3 is TGTGCCAGCAGCGTAGGTGGGCTCGGAGGGAACTACGAGCAGTACTTC.

This chain connects TRBV30 to TRBJ1-1; D is unclear. V lost 0 bases and J lost 1, with 12 bases in between. This CDR3 region has 15 residues. Germline assignment: CDR1 GTSNPN and CDR2 SVGIG (reference sequence). The CDR3 DNA is TGTGCCTGGAGTGTATTGGGAAGGGAGAACACTGAAGCTTTCTTT. Protein product: CAWSVLGRENTEAFF.

This chain links TRBV2 with TRBJ2-3; 7 nucleotides agree with TRBD2. The CDR3 contains 14 residues. CDR1 is SNHLY and CDR2 is FYNNEI in the germline V gene. V shed 7 bases and J 0 bases; nucleotides not matched to a gene: 4. This CDR3 is CASKPAGSTDTQYF. Here the CDR3 DNA reads TGTGCCAGCAAGCCAGCGGGGAGCACAGATACGCAGTATTTT. Looking up the rest from reference TRBV2 and TRBJ2-3 gives the full variable domain: EPEVTQTPSHQVTQMGQEVILRCVPISNHLYFYWYRQILGQKVEFLVSFYNNEISEKSEIFDDQFSVERPDGSNFTLKIRSTKLEDSAMYFCASKPAGSTDTQYFGPGTRLTVL.

V usage is TRBV5-4 and J usage is TRBJ2-1; no clear D gene. The CDR3 covers 17 residues. Germline assignment: CDR1 SGHNT and CDR2 YYREEE (reference sequence). Trimming pared 2 bases from V and 0 bases from J, leaving 15 bases between. CDR3 protein: CASSLPSQLSSYNEQFF. The CDR3 DNA reads as TGTGCCAGCAGCTTACCGTCCCAATTGAGCTCCTACAATGAGCAGTTCTTC.

V is TRBV11-2 and J is TRBJ2-7; no firm D call. Per germline, CDR1 SGHAT and CDR2 FQNNGV. V shed 5 bases and J shed 3 bases, with 8 bases lying between them. The CDR3 is made up of 12 amino acids. The CDR3 coding sequence is TGTGCCAGCAGCCGTGCCCTCTACGAGCAGTACTTC. Its protein product is CASSRALYEQYF.